This T cell receptor (beta chain) was documented in a study of T cells in Graves' hyperthyroidism and ophthalmopathy. Patients showing uncontrolled infection, other autoimmune disease, pregnancy or lactation were ineligible. Researchers took RNA transcripts and amplified the TCR beta CDR3 regions from them. When the TCR CDR3 underwent first-round RT-PCR, the HTBI primer set was used. TCRdb redid the calling of the multiplex PCR reads with MiXCR, one entry per CDR3 protein. The sample gives around 660,000 distinct CDR3 sequences, roughly 45% of which show up once; approximately 7.2% is in the top ten. This clonotype was counted many times. Its specificity is not known. V was cut by 4 bases and J by 4 bases, with 5 bases left in between. From germline, CDR1 is SGHVS and CDR2 FQNEAQ. The CDR3 contains 12 residues. Study-wide results and caveats: Blood also carried most thyroid clonotypes expanded above 0.001. The model identified upcoming ophthalmopathy a median approximately six months ahead of onset. By a 13 V-J model, ophthalmopathy was set apart from stable hyperthyroidism.

Sequencing was carried out using peripheral blood or thyroid tissue (not recorded which). This receptor was identified in an adult man with Graves' disease, either hyperthyroidism or ophthalmopathy (not recorded which). The rearrangement joins TRBV7-8 to TRBJ1-3; D gene unclear. The CDR3 loop reads CASSYPGNTIYF. The CDR3 DNA reads as TGTGCCAGCAGCTATCCAGGAAACACCATATATTTT.